This T cell receptor beta chain was identified in a study of CD8 T cells in ankylosing spondylitis. The study's findings and limits: Researchers reportedly found disease-linked clones significantly enriched in matched ankylosing spondylitis synovial fluid. Characteristic, it appeared, of ankylosing spondylitis blood was a TCR beta motif of about eight highly homologous variants. Earlier work had already found some motif variants in reactive arthritis synovial fluid and blood.

CDR3 length: 13 amino acids. V shed 5 bases and J shed 2 bases, with 10 bases lying between them. Germline V gene lookup returns CDR1 SGHVS and CDR2 FQNEAQ. As the method for making TCR beta libraries, quantitative 5'-RACE with molecular barcodes was used. TCRdb recomputed calls from the 5' RACE reads with MiXCR, one row per CDR3 protein. The table lists 200,000 to 250,000 distinct CDR3 sequences, 15% to 20% of them singletons. Remarks on this clonotype: Its antigen is unidentified.

This TCR was sampled from a male donor with ankylosing spondylitis. Sample: blood, either unsorted or a sorted T cell fraction (not recorded which). The genes are TRBV7-8 and TRBJ2-7; D ambiguous. The CDR3, as DNA: TGTGCCAGCAGCACGACTGAGACCTACGAGCAGTACTTC. Translating it yields CASSTTETYEQYF.